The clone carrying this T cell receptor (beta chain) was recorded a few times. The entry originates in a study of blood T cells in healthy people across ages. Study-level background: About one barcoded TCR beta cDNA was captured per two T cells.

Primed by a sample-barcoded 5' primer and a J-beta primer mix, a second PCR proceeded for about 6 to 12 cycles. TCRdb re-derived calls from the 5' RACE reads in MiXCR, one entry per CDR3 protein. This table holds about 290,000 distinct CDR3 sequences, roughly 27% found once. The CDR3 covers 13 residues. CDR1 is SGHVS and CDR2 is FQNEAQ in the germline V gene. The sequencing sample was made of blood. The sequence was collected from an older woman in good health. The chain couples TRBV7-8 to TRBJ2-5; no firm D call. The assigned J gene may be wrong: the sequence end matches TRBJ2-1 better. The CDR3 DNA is TGTGCCAGCAGCTTGTCCCCCATTAATGAGCAGTTCTTC. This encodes CASSLSPINEQFF.